A single sample is the source of the 13 T cell receptor beta chains below, sequenced in a study of early T cells in non-severe SARS-CoV-2 infection. Each CDR3 protein gets one entry after TCRdb re-called the 5' RACE reads with MiXCR. The sample lists roughly 90,000 distinct CDR3 sequences, roughly 15% occurring once. Sequencing was done on a sample of whole blood. All receptors come from an adult who was a healthcare worker with PCR-confirmed SARS-CoV-2 infection or an uninfected control (not recorded which).

This clonotype was seen more than once but under ten times. The chain has TRBV29-1 and TRBJ1-1, with 9 bases matching TRBD1. CDR3 length: 12 residues. Germline-derived CDR1 and CDR2 are SQVTM and ANQGSEA. V gave up 7 bases and J gave up 6 bases; unmatched junction bases: 6. CDR3 amino acids: CSAQGARAEAFF. CDR3 nucleotides: TGCAGCGCACAGGGGGCGCGGGCTGAAGCTTTCTTT.

This sequence joins TRBV12-3 or TRBV12-4 and TRBJ2-1; D gene ambiguous. The CDR3 is 14 amino acids. V dropped 7 bases and J dropped 2 bases, with 12 bases sitting between them. The CDR3 DNA is TGTGCCAGCACCTGGGTGGCTACCTACAATGAGCAGTTCTTC. Its translation: CASTWVATYNEQFF.

This clonotype was seen more than once but under ten times. V and J are TRBV19 and TRBJ2-1; D is perhaps TRBD2 (5 bases). V was clipped by 10 bases and J by 3 bases, with 16 bases between them. The CDR3 extends over 14 amino acids. Germline loops: CDR1 LNHDA, CDR2 SQIVND (reference sequence). For the CDR3, the DNA is TGTGCCACCAGGACTGGTCTCGACTACAATGAGCAGTTCTTC. It translates to CATRTGLDYNEQFF.

The chain couples TRBV3-1 to TRBJ1-2; D is ambiguous. The CDR3 covers 15 residues. CDR1 LGHDT and CDR2 YNNKEL come from the germline V gene (reference sequence). The germline V and J ends were trimmed by 0 bases and 9 bases, with 17 bases remaining between them. CDR3 sequence: CASSQDAGITRCYTF. CDR3 DNA sequence: TGTGCCAGCAGCCAAGACGCGGGGATCACGCGCTGCTACACCTTC.

This clonotype has ten or more counts. The CDR3 nucleotides read TGTGCCAGCAGCTTATGGACAGGGGGCCTTTCACCCCTCCACTTT. Translating it yields CASSLWTGGLSPLHF. The chain joins TRBV7-3 to TRBJ1-6; the match to TRBD1 covers 11 bases. The length of the CDR3 is 15 residues. J lost 9 bases, V lost 2 bases, and 3 bases had no gene match. Germline CDR1 is SGHTA and CDR2 is FQGTGA.

This clonotype was seen ten or more times. This chain joins TRBV6-2 or TRBV6-3 and TRBJ1-1, with D unresolved. Trimming took 6 bases from V and 2 from J, leaving 7 bases between them. Germline V CDR1 and CDR2: MNHEY, SVGEGT. The CDR3 has 12 amino acids. The CDR3: CASRVHNTEAFF. The CDR3 nucleotides read TGTGCCAGCAGGGTCCATAACACTGAAGCTTTCTTT.

The table lists this clonotype with a few counts. The chain links TRBV19 to TRBJ2-3; TRBD2 is a possible D gene (6 bases). CDR3 length equals 14 residues. CDR1 is LNHDA, CDR2 SQIVND, per germline (reference sequence). V gave up 7 bases and J gave up 4 bases, with 15 bases separating them. CDR3 nucleotides: TGTGCCAGTACCAAGTCCGGGGGTCCAGATACGCAGTATTTT. Amino acids: CASTKSGGPDTQYF.

This clonotype was counted between two and nine times. The chain recombines TRBV12-3 or TRBV12-4 with TRBJ1-3; D uncertain. Trimming took off 6 bases at V and 1 base at J, with 13 bases between the two ends. The CDR3 has 15 amino acids. The chain's CDR3 is CASSRYGQSGNTIYF. The DNA for the CDR3 is TGTGCCAGCAGCCGTTACGGGCAGTCTGGAAACACCATATATTTT.

The rearrangement links TRBV7-2 to TRBJ2-1, with TRBD2 as a possible D gene (5 bases). V shed 7 bases and J shed 1 base, with 8 bases lying between them. CDR3 length equals 13 residues. Germline V gene data show CDR1 as SGHTA and CDR2 as FQGNSA. The CDR3 here is CASKRGSYNEQFF. Written as DNA, the CDR3 is TGTGCCAGCAAGAGAGGGTCCTACAATGAGCAGTTCTTC.

This clonotype was seen repeatedly, ten times or more. The chain carries TRBV25-1 and TRBJ1-1; 7 bases are a match to TRBD1. V was pared by 10 bases and J by 2 bases, with 7 bases of the junction left unmatched. Germline V CDR1 and CDR2: MGHDK, SYGVNS. The CDR3 extends over 13 amino acids. CDR3 nucleotides: TGTGCCACCACCGGGACAGTAAACACTGAAGCTTTCTTT. It is translated as CATTGTVNTEAFF.

This clonotype has a count of ten or more. The chain links TRBV6-6 to TRBJ1-3; 7 bases map to TRBD1. The trim removed 5 bases at V and 4 bases at J, leaving 8 bases unmatched. CDR1 is MNHNY and CDR2 is SVGAGI in the germline V gene (reference sequence). This CDR3 region has 15 residues. The chain's CDR3 is CASSPDRVAGNTIYF. In DNA form, the CDR3 reads TGTGCCAGCAGTCCCGACAGGGTTGCGGGAAACACCATATATTTT.

This clonotype was counted at least ten times. The V call is TRBV7-2, the J call TRBJ2-6; 7 bases match TRBD2. V shed 2 bases and J 4 bases; nucleotides not matched to a gene: 2. Germline V gene lookup returns CDR1 SGHTA and CDR2 FQGNSA. CDR3 length equals 15 residues. The CDR3 DNA sequence: TGTGCCAGCAGCTTACCACTAGCGGGGGCCAACGTCCTGACTTTC. This translates into CASSLPLAGANVLTF.

This clonotype has ten or more counts. The chain is built from TRBV29-1 and TRBJ2-7, with D hard to call. The CDR3 runs to 13 residues. CDR1 is SQVTM and CDR2 is ANQGSEA in the germline V gene. With 6 bases removed from V and 2 bases from J, the gap between germline ends came to 14 bases. The CDR3 DNA sequence: TGCAGCGTAACTAACAAGAGCACCTACGAGCAGTACTTC. It yields the protein CSVTNKSTYEQYF.